Included here is one T cell receptor beta chain sequence, with context. This clone has a single count. The antigen it recognizes is unknown. No per-base quality is available; no much larger clone lies one base away. These data come from a study of blood T cell repertoires in COVID-19 (dated by TCRdb to the early 2020s). About the study as a whole: Samples covering the acute and convalescent phases of COVID-19 were provided by collaborators in the United States, Italy and Spain. The material from the prospective study consisted of cDNA or gDNA derived from T cells, B-cell-depleted T cells, or PBMCs. Sample metadata almost always included a de-identified subject ID, COVID-19 status, age in years and sex. Where available, HLA class I and class II types were taken from metadata supplied by the sample provider and were not determined by assay-based typing. Samples were obtained from the ongoing ImmuneRACE study (first 160 participants) and from some 1,200 subjects provided by 6 global collaborators. The repertoires were made available in a free public database intended to serve as a resource for research on the immune response to SARS-CoV-2. The dataset comprised deeply sampled blood TCRbeta repertoires from subjects exposed to, actively infected with, or recovered from COVID-19.

In Seattle, one collaborating source enrolled patients while the infection was active and tracked those patients longitudinally over the course of disease. Each collaborating institution followed its own protocols to collect whole blood in K2EDTA tubes. Collaborator samples were shipped for TCRbeta analysis as frozen whole blood, isolated PBMCs, or DNA extracted from either sample type. TCRbeta CDR3 regions were amplified from genomic DNA by means of the immunoSEQ Assay, a bias-controlled multiplex PCR. The authors' pipeline ran thus. The number of nucleated cells in each sample was estimated from the amplification of reference gene primers within the assay. To quantify the absolute abundance of each unique TCRbeta CDR3 rearrangement, sequence reads were collapsed and filtered. For each sample, productive Simpson clonality was calculated as the square root of Simpson's diversity index across productive rearrangements. TCRdb retrieved this table from immuneACCESS and kept in-frame rearrangements only. Not all clones are present; in checked studies, unresolved V genes account for under half, and no reason is known for the remainder. Clonal size and the V and J genes are those of that table, whereas D and trimming came from the DNA. Within this sample are hundreds of thousands of clones, with around 90% of them counted one time only. Clones ranked in the top ten supply roughly 0.87% of the sample.

From its cysteine to its phenylalanine, the CDR3 spans 12 amino acids. Only the CDR3 DNA is retained, 36 bases long and in frame from the first base. V is reduced by 5 bases and J by 7 bases, leaving a spacing of 11 bases between them. Via the germline V gene, CDR1 is SGHVS and CDR2 FNYEAQ. The investigation overall reported the following: How much clinical and demographic metadata was included differed by source and by participant, and the metadata was provided uncurated.

This receptor chain uses TRBV7-6 and TRBJ1-2, and the D gene may be TRBD1, 6 bases matching. The clonotype originates from a man in his late teens or twenties with COVID-19, enrolled during active disease. Specimen: peripheral blood. The CDR3: CASSLQGLGYTF. The nucleotide sequence reads as follows: TGTGCCAGCAGCCTACAGGGCCTTGGCTACACCTTC.